What follows are 10 T cell receptor beta chains derived from one specimen sequenced in a study of regulatory and conventional T cells in RAG deficiency. Genomic DNA came from blood regulatory T cells gated CD4+ CD25-high CD127-low. Profiled with immunoSEQ multiplex PCR; TCRdb holds only in-frame clones, not every one. The sample lists some 28,000 clones; about 89% were seen once. This sample was shared with a second study, whose subject was regulatory T cells. That paper adds: Primers: 52 TRBV forward and 13 TRBJ reverse.

The sample consisted of Tregs sorted from blood. The receptors come from a human donor in good health.

This clone was seen a handful of times. The chain is built from TRBV10-3 and TRBJ1-1, with D perhaps TRBD1 (6 bases). V lost 8 bases and J 3 bases, leaving 16 bases between the germline ends. This CDR3 comprises 14 residues. Germline CDR1 and CDR2: ENHRY and SYGVKD. In DNA form, the CDR3 reads TGTGCCATCGGCTTACAGGGAGGGGACACTGAAGCTTTCTTT. Residues: CAIGLQGGDTEAFF.

This clone was seen only a few times. The CDR3 region has the DNA TGTGCCAGCAGCTTTTTGTACGGGGCGGATCAATCCCAGCATTTT. Translation gives CASSFLYGADQSQHF. The chain is built from TRBV5-6 and TRBJ1-5; D perhaps matches TRBD1 (5 bases). The CDR3 spans 15 residues. Germline loops: CDR1 SGHDT, CDR2 YYEEEE. The ends were cut back, 2 bases at V and 11 bases at J, with 20 bases in the middle.

On this clone itself: Relative to the germline gene, one junction end is altered; a read error may explain this. The chain joins TRBV7-7 to TRBJ1-1; D uncertain. The germline CDR1 and CDR2 sequences are SSHAT and FNYEAQ (reference sequence). The CDR3 totals 13 residues. The DNA of the CDR3 is TGTGCTAGCAGCTTATCCGCGAACACTGAAGCTTTCTTT. This codes for CASSLSANTEAFF.

This chain links TRBV7-9 with TRBJ1-3; D is uncertain. CDR1 SEHNR and CDR2 FQNEAQ come from the germline V gene (reference sequence). This CDR3 contains 14 residues. The CDR3 here is CVSGRSSSGNTIYF. The CDR3 bases are TGTGTCTCCGGGAGATCAAGCTCTGGAAACACCATATATTTT.

The V call is TRBV19, the J call TRBJ1-3; D remains ambiguous. With 3 bases removed from V and 0 bases from J, the gap between germline ends came to 9 bases. In germline, CDR1 is LNHDA, CDR2 SQIVND (reference sequence). CDR3 length: 15 residues. The CDR3 protein is CASSIRTFSGNTIYF. The CDR3 nucleotides are TGTGCCAGTAGTATCCGGACCTTCTCTGGAAACACCATATATTTT.

The chain employs TRBV4-1 and TRBJ1-1; D is possibly TRBD1 (5 bases). CDR3 length equals 14 residues. V was clipped by 2 bases and J by 3 bases, with 10 bases between them. Germline CDR1 and CDR2: MGHRA and YSYEKL. The CDR3 spells CASSQRLRDTEAFF. For the CDR3, the DNA is TGCGCCAGCAGCCAACGACTCAGGGACACTGAAGCTTTCTTT.

This clone was counted only a few times. V gene TRBV7-9 combines with J gene TRBJ2-7; D is possibly TRBD1 (7 bases). CDR1 is SEHNR and CDR2 is FQNEAQ in the germline V gene (reference sequence). Trimming shortened V by 1 base and J by 9 bases, and 16 bases separated the two germline ends. This CDR3 is built from 14 residues. The CDR3 here is CASSLVGGGVTQYF. CDR3 sequence (DNA): TGTGCCAGCAGCTTAGTTGGAGGGGGCGTCACGCAGTACTTC.

This sequence joins TRBV18 and TRBJ1-1; TRBD1 matches at 9 bases. The germline gives CDR1 KGHSH, CDR2 LQKENI. The junction had 6 bases not matched to a gene; V was cut back by 3 bases and J by 4 bases. The CDR3 has 15 amino acids. The CDR3 reads CASSPGTGPATEAFF. DNA for the CDR3: TGTGCCAGCTCACCGGGGACAGGGCCTGCCACTGAAGCTTTCTTT.

In its sample, this clone was seen once. The CDR3 end shows no conserved phenylalanine or tryptophan, and so a read error is likely. No DNA is shown, since the ends of the CDR3 on it are uncertain; the CDR3 is the one TCRdb lists. The rearrangement uses TRBV21-1 and TRBJ1-2; the table's D call, TRBD1, has no DNA check behind it. TRBV21-1 constitutes a pseudogene. The CDR3 comprises 10 residues, both ends counted. The CDR3 is CASRRTGRIS.

The count of this clone is one. The chain employs TRBV15 and TRBJ1-6; D gene uncertain. The CDR3 has 11 residues. V was clipped by 1 base and J by 15 bases, with 7 bases between them. The germline CDR1 and CDR2 sequences are LNHNV and YYDKDF (reference sequence). The CDR3: CATSRGPSLHF. CDR3 nucleotide sequence: TGTGCCACCAGCAGAGGTCCTAGCCTCCACTTT.